The rows below give T cell receptor beta chains drawn from one sample of a study of T cell responses to AZD1222 COVID-19 vaccine. The table came from immunoSEQ multiplex PCR; TCRdb's copy has only in-frame clones and leaves some out. The top ten clones hold approximately 1.8% of a sample with over 110,000 clones, almost 90% of them seen once. The sequencing here drew on peripheral blood, taken 28 days after the second AZD1222 dose. Receptors originate from an adult who received the AZD1222 COVID-19 vaccine. Both conserved end residues are part of each CDR3.

TRBV3-1/TRBV3-2	CASRTRGAANYGYTF
TRBV5-6	CASSRTANTEAFF
TRBV27	CASRGTGVGELFF
TRBV27	CASSWGGLGEKLFF
TRBV6-1	CASSEGTGLSYNEQFF
TRBV28	CASSLSGAGNEKLFF
TRBV29-1	CSVQGAGGYTF
TRBV7-2	CASSALGVVYGYTF
TRBV5-1	CASSLAGGGETQYF
TRBV30	CAWASGVEKLFF
TRBV19	CASSIGGSWGLEQFF
TRBV10-2	CASKVGRGYTGELFF
TRBV27	CASSLSDGGYGYTF
TRBV7-9	CASSSTTGLGSYNEQFF
TRBV6-2/TRBV6-3	CASSYTDLRRLSSYNEQFF
TRBV27	CASRRQGMNTEAFF
TRBV9	CASSVDQGGGYTF
TRBV12-3/TRBV12-4	CASSLEGYYGYTF
TRBV7-2	CASSVPGQGKKLFF
TRBV7-3	CASSQPGQGVHEQFF
TRBV4-3	CASSQDIGARNPEAFF
TRBV4-2	CASSQERNSGNTIYF
TRBV25-1	CASSDSQTARPEAFF
TRBV4-3	CASSQGTGAFSGNTIYF
TRBV6-2/TRBV6-3	CASSRGGTSGRNEQFF
TRBV6-2/TRBV6-3	CASSFPDSSQYF
TRBV28	CASSLTTYGYTF
TRBV10-3	CAISDTSGFYNEQFF
TRBV5-8	CASSDTTGASSGANVLTF
TRBV6-5	CASSQTNTGELFF
TRBV9	CASNERESSDEQFF
TRBV28	CASSLAGLGEKLFF
TRBV29-1	CSVQRGQGRNQPQHF
TRBV11-1	CASSLLAGGPYNEQFF
TRBV19	CASSITTGRGVEETQYF
TRBV30	CAWSVITGGSNQPQHF
TRBV7-9	CASSLGGTNTGELFF
TRBV29-1	CSVVSQKVGGNTIYF
TRBV7-6	CASSPTGGENEQFF
TRBV13	CASSSQSRTSGLYNEQFF
TRBV5-1	CASSSTGQTNSPLHF
TRBV7-9	CASSSQGGTNEKLFF
TRBV5-1	CASSLSGSGNEQFF
TRBV27	CASSLSVGPEQFF
TRBV7-2	CASSPSTGRAYNEQFF
TRBV30	CAWSNGAEGVSQPQHF